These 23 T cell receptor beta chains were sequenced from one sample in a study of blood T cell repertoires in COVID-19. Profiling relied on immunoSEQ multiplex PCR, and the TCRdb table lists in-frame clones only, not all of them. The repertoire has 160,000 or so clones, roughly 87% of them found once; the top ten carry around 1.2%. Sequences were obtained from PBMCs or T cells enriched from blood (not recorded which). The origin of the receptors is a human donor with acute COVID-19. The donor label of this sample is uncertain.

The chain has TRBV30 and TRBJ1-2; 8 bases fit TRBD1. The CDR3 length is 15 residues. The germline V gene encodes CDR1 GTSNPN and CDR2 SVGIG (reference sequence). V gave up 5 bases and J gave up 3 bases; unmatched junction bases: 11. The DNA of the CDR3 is TGTGCCTGGTTCCTGGACAGGGCCGGGGACTATGGCTACACCTTC. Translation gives CAWFLDRAGDYGYTF.

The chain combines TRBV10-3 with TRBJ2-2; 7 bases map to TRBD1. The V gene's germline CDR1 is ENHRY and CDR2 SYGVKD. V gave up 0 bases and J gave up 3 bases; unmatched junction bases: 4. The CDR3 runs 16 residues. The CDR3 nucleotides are TGTGCCATCAGTGAGTCGTTTACAGGGGACACCGGGGAGCTGTTTTTT. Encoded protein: CAISESFTGDTGELFF.

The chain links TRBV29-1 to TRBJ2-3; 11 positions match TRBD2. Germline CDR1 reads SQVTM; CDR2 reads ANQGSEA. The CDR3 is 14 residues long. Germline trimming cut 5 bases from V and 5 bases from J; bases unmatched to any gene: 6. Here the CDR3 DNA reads TGCAGCGTTAAACTAGCGGGGGTAGGAGATACGCAGTATTTT. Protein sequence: CSVKLAGVGDTQYF.

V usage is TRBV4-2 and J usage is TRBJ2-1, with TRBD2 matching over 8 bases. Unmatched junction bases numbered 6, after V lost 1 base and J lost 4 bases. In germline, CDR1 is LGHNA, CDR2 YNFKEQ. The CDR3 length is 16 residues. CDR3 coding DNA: TGTGCCAGCAGCCAAGCGGTAGCGGGGCCTTACAATGAGCAGTTCTTC. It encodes CASSQAVAGPYNEQFF.

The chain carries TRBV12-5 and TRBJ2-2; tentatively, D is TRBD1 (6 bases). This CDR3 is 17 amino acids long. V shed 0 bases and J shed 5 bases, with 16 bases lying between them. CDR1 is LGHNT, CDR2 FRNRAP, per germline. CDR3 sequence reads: CASGLVVGRGITGELFF. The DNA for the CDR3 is TGTGCTAGTGGTTTGGTGGTGGGCAGGGGAATAACCGGGGAGCTGTTTTTT.

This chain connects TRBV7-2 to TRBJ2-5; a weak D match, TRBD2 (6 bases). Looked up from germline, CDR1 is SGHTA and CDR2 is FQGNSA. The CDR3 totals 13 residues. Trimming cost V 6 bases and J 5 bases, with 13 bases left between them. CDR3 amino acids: CASRELASETQYF. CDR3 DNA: TGTGCCAGCAGGGAGCTAGCGTCGGAGACCCAGTACTTC.

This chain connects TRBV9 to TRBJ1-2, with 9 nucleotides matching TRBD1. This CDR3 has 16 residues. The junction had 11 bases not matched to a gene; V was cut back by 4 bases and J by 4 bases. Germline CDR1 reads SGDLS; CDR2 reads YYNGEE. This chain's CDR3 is CASSFRPGQGVYGYTF. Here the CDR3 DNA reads TGTGCCAGCAGCTTCCGTCCGGGACAGGGCGTCTATGGCTACACCTTC.

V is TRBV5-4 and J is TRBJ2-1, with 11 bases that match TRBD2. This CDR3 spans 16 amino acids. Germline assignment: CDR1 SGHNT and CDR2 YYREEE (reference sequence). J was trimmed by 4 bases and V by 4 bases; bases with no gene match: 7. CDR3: CASSPPGTSGYNEQFF. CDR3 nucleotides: TGTGCCAGCAGCCCCCCCGGGACTAGCGGATACAATGAGCAGTTCTTC.

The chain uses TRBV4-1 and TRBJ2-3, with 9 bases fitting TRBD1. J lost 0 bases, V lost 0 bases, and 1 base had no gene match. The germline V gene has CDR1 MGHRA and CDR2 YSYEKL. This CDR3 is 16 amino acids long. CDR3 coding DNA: TGCGCCAGCAGCCAAGAGGACAGGGGTAGCACAGATACGCAGTATTTT. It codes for CASSQEDRGSTDTQYF.

CDR3 sequence reads: CASSLASGGATKETQYF. CDR3 DNA: TGTGCCAGCAGCTTGGCTAGCGGGGGGGCGACCAAAGAGACCCAGTACTTC. The V call is TRBV5-4, the J call TRBJ2-5; TRBD2 matches 12 bases. Trimming took 0 bases from V and 3 from J; bases not matched to a gene: 6. Per the germline V gene, CDR1 is SGHNT and CDR2 is YYREEE (reference sequence). This CDR3 has 17 amino acids. The variable domain in full, with the rest retrieved from reference TRBV5-4 and TRBJ2-5, is ETGVTQSPTHLIKTRGQQVTLRCSSQSGHNTVSWYQQALGQGPQFIFQYYREEENGRGNFPPRFSGLQFPNYSSELNVNALELDDSALYLCASSLASGGATKETQYFGPGTRLLVL.

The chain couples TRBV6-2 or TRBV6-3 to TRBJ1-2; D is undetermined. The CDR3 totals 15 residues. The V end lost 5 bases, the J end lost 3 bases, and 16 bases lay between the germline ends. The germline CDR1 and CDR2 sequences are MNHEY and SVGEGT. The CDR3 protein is CASSRPSLEDYGYTF. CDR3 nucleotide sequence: TGTGCCAGCAGTAGGCCCTCTCTTGAGGACTATGGCTACACCTTC.

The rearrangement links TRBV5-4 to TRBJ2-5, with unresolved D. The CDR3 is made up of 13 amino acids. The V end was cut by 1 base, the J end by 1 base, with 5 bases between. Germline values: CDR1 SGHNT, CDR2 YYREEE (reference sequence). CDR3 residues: CASSLSSQETQYF. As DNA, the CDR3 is TGTGCCAGCAGCTTGTCGAGCCAAGAGACCCAGTACTTC.

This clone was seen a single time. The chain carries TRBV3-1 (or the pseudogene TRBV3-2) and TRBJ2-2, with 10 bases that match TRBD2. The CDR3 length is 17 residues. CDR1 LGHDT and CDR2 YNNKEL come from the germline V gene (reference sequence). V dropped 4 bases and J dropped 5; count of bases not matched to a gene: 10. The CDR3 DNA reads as TGTGCCAGCAGCCTCTCAAGCGGGGGGGCCCGTACCGGGGAGCTGTTTTTT. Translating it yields CASSLSSGGARTGELFF.

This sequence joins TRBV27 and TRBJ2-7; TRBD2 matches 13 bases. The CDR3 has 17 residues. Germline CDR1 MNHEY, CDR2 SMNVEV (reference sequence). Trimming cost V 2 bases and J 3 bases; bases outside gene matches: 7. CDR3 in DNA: TGTGCCAGCAGTTTACGGCCGACTAGCGGGGGGCACTACGAGCAGTACTTC. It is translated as CASSLRPTSGGHYEQYF.

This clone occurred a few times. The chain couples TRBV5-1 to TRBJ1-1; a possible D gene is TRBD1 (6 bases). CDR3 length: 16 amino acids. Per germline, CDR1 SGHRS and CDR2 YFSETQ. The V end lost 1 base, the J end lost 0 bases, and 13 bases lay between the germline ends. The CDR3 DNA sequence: TGCGCCAGCAGCTTGCTATTGGCAGGGGTGAACACTGAAGCTTTCTTT. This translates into CASSLLLAGVNTEAFF.

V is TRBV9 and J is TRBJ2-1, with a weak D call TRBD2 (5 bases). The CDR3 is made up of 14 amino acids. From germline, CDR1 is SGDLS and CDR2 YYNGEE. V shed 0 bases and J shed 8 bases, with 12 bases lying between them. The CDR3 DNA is TGTGCCAGCAGCGTAGAGGTAGGGCGGGATGAGCAGTTCTTC. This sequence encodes CASSVEVGRDEQFF.

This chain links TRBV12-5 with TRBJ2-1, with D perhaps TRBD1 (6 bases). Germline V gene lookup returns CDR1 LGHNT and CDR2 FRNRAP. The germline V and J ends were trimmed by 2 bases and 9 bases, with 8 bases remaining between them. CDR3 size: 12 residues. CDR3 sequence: CASGLSGVEQFF. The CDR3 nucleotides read TGTGCTAGTGGTTTGTCAGGGGTTGAGCAGTTCTTC.

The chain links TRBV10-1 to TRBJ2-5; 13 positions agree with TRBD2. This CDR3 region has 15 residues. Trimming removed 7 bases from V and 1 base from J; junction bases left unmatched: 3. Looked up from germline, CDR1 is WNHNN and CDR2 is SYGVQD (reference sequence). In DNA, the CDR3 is TGCGCCAGCAACGGGACTAGCGGGACCCAAGAGACCCAGTACTTC. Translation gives CASNGTSGTQETQYF.

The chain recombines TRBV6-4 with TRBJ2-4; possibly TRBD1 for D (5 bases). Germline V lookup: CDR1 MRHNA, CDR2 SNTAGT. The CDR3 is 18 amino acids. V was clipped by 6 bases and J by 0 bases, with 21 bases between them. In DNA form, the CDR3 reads TGTGCCAGCAGGCCGGACAACGAAACCCCTCTAGCCAAAAACATTCAGTACTTC. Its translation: CASRPDNETPLAKNIQYF.

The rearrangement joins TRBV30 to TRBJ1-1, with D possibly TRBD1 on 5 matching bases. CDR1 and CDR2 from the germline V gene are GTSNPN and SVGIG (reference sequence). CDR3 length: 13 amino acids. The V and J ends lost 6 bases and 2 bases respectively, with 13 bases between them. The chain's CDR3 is CACYRGVNTEAFF. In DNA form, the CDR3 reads TGTGCCTGTTATAGGGGCGTTAACACTGAAGCTTTCTTT.

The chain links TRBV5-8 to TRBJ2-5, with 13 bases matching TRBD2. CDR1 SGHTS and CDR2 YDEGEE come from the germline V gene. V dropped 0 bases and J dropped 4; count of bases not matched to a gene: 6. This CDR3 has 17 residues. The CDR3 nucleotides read TGTGCCAGCAGCTTGGGTGGACTAGCGGGGGCCGTAGAGACCCAGTACTTC. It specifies CASSLGGLAGAVETQYF.

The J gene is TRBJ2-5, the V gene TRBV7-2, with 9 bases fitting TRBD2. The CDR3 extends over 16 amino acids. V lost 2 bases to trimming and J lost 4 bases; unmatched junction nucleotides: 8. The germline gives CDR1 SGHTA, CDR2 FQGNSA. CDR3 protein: CASSLPRGGAGETQYF. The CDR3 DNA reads TGTGCCAGCAGCTTACCCCGCGGGGGGGCGGGAGAGACCCAGTACTTC.

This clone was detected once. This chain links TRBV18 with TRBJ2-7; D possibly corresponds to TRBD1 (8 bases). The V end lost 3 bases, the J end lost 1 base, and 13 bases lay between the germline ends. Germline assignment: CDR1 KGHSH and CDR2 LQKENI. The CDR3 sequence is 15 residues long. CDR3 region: CASSPGGDRSYEQYF. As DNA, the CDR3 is TGTGCCAGCTCACCGGGGGGGGACAGGTCCTACGAGCAGTACTTC.